This T cell receptor beta chain emerged from a study of CD8+CD57+ T cells in acquired aplastic anemia. Study as a whole: DNA per sorted CD4+ or CD8+ sample ranged about 0.19 to 30 ug, averaging around 3.2 ug. The study obtained about 10.8 million reads on average for CD4+ cells from healthy donors.

Study results and limitations: Patients showed no significant difference from controls in CD8+ Simpson's diversity. Patients and controls shared twenty-nine CD8+ CDR3 sequences.

About this clonotype: Its antigen is unidentified.

CDR3 and TCR beta VDJ profiling relied on genomic DNA as the template. One entry per CDR3 protein results from TCRdb running MiXCR on the reads. The table includes around 170,000 distinct CDR3 sequences, about 60% detected once. This clonotype was obtained from a human donor in good health. The sequencing sample was made of sorted CD4+, CD8+, or CD8+CD57+ T cells (not recorded which) from PBMCs.

CDR3 bases: TGTGCTAGTGGTAGTCTAGGGGACACTGAAGCTTTCTTT. This encodes CASGSLGDTEAFF. The chain joins TRBV12-5 to TRBJ1-1, with D perhaps matching TRBD1 (5 bases). Looked up from germline, CDR1 is LGHNT and CDR2 is FRNRAP. The CDR3 consists of 13 residues. V lost 5 bases and J 3 bases, leaving 10 bases between the germline ends.